This TCR beta chain was identified during a study of T cell changes during pregnancy in multiple sclerosis. This CDR3 has 15 residues. The J segment lost 1 base and the V segment lost 4 bases, leaving 4 bases of the junction unmatched. The germline V gene has CDR1 SGHRS and CDR2 YFSETQ. In this sample, this clone turned up once. Assay: immunoSEQ multiplex PCR; the TCRdb copy retains only in-frame clones and omits some. The sample includes around 80,000 clones, under 95% seen only once; the top ten take 2.5% to 3%. The clonotype originates from a female donor with multiple sclerosis, enrolled in a pregnancy study. This chain joins TRBV5-1 and TRBJ1-5; TRBD1 matches at 8 bases. Sequencing was performed on peripheral blood, taken before pregnancy. CDR3 in amino acids: CASSRGTGSNQPQHF. As DNA, the CDR3 is TGCGCCAGCAGCCGAGGGACAGGAAGCAATCAGCCCCAGCATTTT. Complete variable domain (other parts from reference TRBV5-1 and TRBJ1-5): KAGVTQTPRYLIKTRGQQVTLSCSPISGHRSVSWYQQTPGQGLQFLFEYFSETQRNKGNFPGRFSGRQFSNSRSEMNVSTLELGDSALYLCASSRGTGSNQPQHFGDGTRLSIL.